The clone carrying this T cell receptor (beta chain) was observed a handful of times. The target antigen is unknown. This record belongs to a study of cytomegalovirus exposure and HLA in healthy donors. Study outcomes and limitations: The listing of about 150 TCR beta chains classed them as cytomegalovirus-associated.

The CDR3 extends over 15 amino acids. The V gene end was trimmed by 3 bases and the J gene end by 4 bases; junction bases not matched to a gene: 3. Germline CDR1 reads ENHRY; CDR2 reads SYGVKD. The study ran its PCR with 60 Vbeta and 13 Jbeta primers. The authors' processing: Unique TCR beta chains numbered approximately 80 million in a later analysis, with roughly 9.9 million shared. Clones were sequenced by immunoSEQ multiplex PCR, and TCRdb holds only the in-frame ones, with some missing. The V and J calls and clone size are taken from that table; D and trimming were inferred from the DNA. The data contain around 120,000 clones, roughly four fifths of them seen just once; the ten biggest clones take up around 1.9%.

The chain couples TRBV10-3 to TRBJ1-3; 10 nucleotides agree with TRBD1. This clonotype was obtained from a woman aged 50 to 60 in good health and CMV-seronegative. Sequenced input: PBMCs. Written as DNA, the CDR3 is TGTGCCATCAGTGAAGACAGGGGGCTAGGAAACACCATATATTTT. Translated: CAISEDRGLGNTIYF.